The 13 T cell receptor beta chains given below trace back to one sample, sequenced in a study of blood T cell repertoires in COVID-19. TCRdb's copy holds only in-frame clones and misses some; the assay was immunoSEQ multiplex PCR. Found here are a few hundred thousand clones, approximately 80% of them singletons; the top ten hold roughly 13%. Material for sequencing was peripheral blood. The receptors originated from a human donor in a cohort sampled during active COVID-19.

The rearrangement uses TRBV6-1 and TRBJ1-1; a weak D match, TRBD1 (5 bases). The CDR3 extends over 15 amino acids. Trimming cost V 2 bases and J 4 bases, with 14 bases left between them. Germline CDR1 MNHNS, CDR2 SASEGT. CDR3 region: CASSESAGVRTEAFF. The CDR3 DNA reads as TGTGCCAGCAGTGAATCTGCGGGGGTACGCACTGAAGCTTTCTTT.

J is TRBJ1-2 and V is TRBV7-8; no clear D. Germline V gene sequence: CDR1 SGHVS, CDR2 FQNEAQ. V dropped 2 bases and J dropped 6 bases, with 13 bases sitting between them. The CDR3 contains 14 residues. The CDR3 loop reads CASSLTPRRDGYTF. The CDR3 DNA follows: TGTGCCAGCAGCTTAACCCCAAGGAGGGATGGCTACACCTTC.

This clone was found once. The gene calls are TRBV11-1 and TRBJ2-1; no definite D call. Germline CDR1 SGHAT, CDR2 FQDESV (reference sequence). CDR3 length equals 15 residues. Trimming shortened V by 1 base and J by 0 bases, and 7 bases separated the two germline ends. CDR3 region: CASSLGASSYNEQFF. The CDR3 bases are TGTGCCAGCAGCTTAGGCGCTAGCTCCTACAATGAGCAGTTCTTC.

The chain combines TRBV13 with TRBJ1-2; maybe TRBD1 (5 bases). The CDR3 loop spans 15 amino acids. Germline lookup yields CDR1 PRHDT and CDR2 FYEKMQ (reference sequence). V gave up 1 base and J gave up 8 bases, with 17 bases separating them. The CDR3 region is CASSLAGPGLFGYTF. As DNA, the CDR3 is TGTGCCAGCAGCTTAGCAGGGCCAGGTCTCTTCGGCTACACCTTC.

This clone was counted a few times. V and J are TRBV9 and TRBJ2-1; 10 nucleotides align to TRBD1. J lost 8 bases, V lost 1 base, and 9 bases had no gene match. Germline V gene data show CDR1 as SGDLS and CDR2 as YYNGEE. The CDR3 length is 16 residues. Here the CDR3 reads CASSVIDRGRRDEQFF. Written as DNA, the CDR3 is TGTGCCAGCAGCGTAATAGACAGGGGGCGACGGGATGAGCAGTTCTTC.

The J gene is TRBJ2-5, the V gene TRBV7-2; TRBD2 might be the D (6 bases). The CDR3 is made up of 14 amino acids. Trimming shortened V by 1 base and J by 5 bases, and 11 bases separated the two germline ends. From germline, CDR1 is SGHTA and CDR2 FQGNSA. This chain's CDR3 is CASSLVGGWETQYF. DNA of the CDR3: TGTGCCAGCAGCTTAGTCGGGGGATGGGAGACCCAGTACTTC. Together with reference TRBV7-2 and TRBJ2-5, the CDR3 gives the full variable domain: GAGVSQSPSNKVTEKGKDVELRCDPISGHTALYWYRQSLGQGLEFLIYFQGNSAPDKSGLPSDRFSAERTGGSVSTLTIQRTQQEDSAVYLCASSLVGGWETQYFGPGTRLLVL.

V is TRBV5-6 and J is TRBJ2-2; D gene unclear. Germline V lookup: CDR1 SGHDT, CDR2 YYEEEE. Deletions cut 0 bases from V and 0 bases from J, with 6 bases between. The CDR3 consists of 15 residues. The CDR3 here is CASSLDGPNTGELFF. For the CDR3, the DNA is TGTGCCAGCAGCTTGGACGGTCCGAACACCGGGGAGCTGTTTTTT.

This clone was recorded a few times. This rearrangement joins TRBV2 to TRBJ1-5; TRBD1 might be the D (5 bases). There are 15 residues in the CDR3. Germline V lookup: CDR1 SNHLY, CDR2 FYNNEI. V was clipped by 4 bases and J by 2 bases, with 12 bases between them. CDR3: CASSAGGAGNQPQHF. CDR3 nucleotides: TGTGCCAGCAGTGCGGGGGGAGCGGGCAATCAGCCCCAGCATTTT.

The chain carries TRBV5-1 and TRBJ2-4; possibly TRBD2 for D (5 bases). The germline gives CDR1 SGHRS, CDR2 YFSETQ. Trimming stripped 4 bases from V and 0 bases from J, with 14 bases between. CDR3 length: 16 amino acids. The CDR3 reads CASSPRGGLAKNIQYF. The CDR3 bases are TGCGCCAGCAGCCCCCGTGGAGGACTAGCCAAAAACATTCAGTACTTC.

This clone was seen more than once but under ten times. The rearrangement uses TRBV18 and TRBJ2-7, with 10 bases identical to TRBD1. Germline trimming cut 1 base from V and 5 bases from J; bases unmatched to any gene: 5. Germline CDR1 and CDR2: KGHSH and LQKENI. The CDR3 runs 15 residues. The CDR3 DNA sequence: TGTGCCAGCTCACCACTCGGGGACAGGGGCCACGAGCAGTACTTC. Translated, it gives CASSPLGDRGHEQYF.

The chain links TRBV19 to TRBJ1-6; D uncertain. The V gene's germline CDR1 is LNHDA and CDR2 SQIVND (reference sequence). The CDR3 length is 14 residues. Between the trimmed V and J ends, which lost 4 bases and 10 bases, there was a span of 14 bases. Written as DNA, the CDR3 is TGTGCCAGTAGTACTCGTTCGACGGAGTCACCCCTCCACTTT. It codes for CASSTRSTESPLHF.

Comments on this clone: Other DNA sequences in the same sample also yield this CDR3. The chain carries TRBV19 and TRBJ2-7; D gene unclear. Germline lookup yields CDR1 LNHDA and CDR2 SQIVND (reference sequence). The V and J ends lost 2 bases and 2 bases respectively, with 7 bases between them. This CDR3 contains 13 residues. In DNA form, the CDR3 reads TGTGCCAGTAGTATAAACAGTCCCTACGAGCAGTACTTC. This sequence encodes CASSINSPYEQYF. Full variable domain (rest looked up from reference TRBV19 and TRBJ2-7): DGGITQSPKYLFRKEGQNVTLSCEQNLNHDAMYWYRQDPGQGLRLIYYSQIVNDFQKGDIAEGYSVSREKKESFPLTVTSAQKNPTAFYLCASSINSPYEQYFGPGTRLTVT.

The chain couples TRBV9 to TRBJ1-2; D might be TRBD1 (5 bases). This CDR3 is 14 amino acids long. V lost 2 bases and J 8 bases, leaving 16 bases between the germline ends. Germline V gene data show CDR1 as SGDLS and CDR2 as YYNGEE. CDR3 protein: CASSVSQGAGGYTF. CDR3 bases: TGTGCCAGCAGCGTGTCCCAAGGGGCTGGAGGCTACACCTTC.